Sequencing of this TCR beta chain was carried out in a study of cytomegalovirus exposure and HLA in healthy donors. On the study more broadly: An earlier analysis identified 120 million or so unique TCR beta sequences in about 170 million T cells.

The study, taken as a whole, reports: An analysis done earlier found most TCR beta V segments productive about 90% or about 30% of the time.

Trimming shortened V by 4 bases and J by 4 bases, and 14 bases separated the two germline ends. The CDR3 loop spans 14 amino acids. CDR1 is MDHEN, CDR2 SYDVKM, per germline. Researchers ran the PCR with 60 Vbeta and 13 Jbeta primers. Generated by immunoSEQ multiplex PCR, the TCRdb table keeps only in-frame clones and is missing some. The table lists some 74,000 clones, 60% to 75% of them singletons. In regard to this clone: The antigen is not known.

The specimen was PBMCs. The source is a middle-aged man in good health and CMV-seropositive. The chain has TRBV28 and TRBJ2-7; D remains unclear. CDR3 sequence: CASSSPRLWYEQYF. The CDR3 bases are TGTGCCAGCAGTTCACCCAGGCTATGGTACGAGCAGTACTTC.